Listed below are T cell receptor beta chains from one sample, sequenced in a study. TCRdb processed the 5' RACE reads anew with MiXCR; each CDR3 protein has one entry. The data show about 53,000 distinct CDR3 sequences, approximately 23% seen once. Sequences were obtained from tumor-infiltrating naive CD4+ T cells sorted from the breast tumor. Every receptor here comes from a female donor with breast cancer. CDR3s include the opening cysteine and the closing phenylalanine or tryptophan. The order of the fields is D gene, J gene, V gene, clone size, CDR3 DNA, CDR3 protein. D genes are given only for firm matches. Rows may omit the clone size; those that give it use once, few, many or a size class.

>.|TRBJ1-5|TRBV4-3|few
TGCGCCAGCAGCCAAGATTATAGGGGGACTCAGCCCCAGCATTTT
CASSQDYRGTQPQHF
>.|TRBJ2-6|TRBV7-2|many
TGTGCCAGCAGCAAAAACAGGGCCCAGAGCTCTGGGGCCAACGTCCTGACTTTC
CASSKNRAQSSGANVLTF
>.|TRBJ2-2|TRBV7-9|many
TGTGCCAGCAGCCGAAGTCCTCTACAGAACACCGGGGAGCTGTTTTTT
CASSRSPLQNTGELFF
>.|TRBJ1-4|TRBV5-1|.
TGCGCCAGCAGCTTGTTCGGCTTTTCTAATGAAAAACTGTTTTTT
CASSLFGFSNEKLFF
>.|TRBJ2-1|TRBV20-1|.
TGCAGTGCTAGTAGGGGGACCCAAAAATTTGGGTTCTTC
CSASRGTQKFGFF
>.|TRBJ2-2|TRBV28|few
TGTGCCAGCAGATTAGGGATCACCGGGGAGCTGTTTTTT
CASRLGITGELFF
>TRBD1|TRBJ1-1|TRBV7-9|few
TGTGCCAGCAGCTCCGACAGGGCCGGCACTGAAGCTTTCTTT
CASSSDRAGTEAFF
>.|TRBJ2-5|TRBV5-1|many
TGCGCCAGCAGCTTTGGGACTTTTCGAGAGACCCAGTACTTC
CASSFGTFRETQYF
>.|TRBJ1-1|TRBV4-2|few
TGTGCCAGCAGCCAAGACCAGGGGATGAACACTGAAGCTTTCTTT
CASSQDQGMNTEAFF
>TRBD1|TRBJ1-5|TRBV6-5|few
TGTGCCAGCAGCGCCGGGACAGGGGGTTTGAGCAATCAGCCCCAGCATTTT
CASSAGTGGLSNQPQHF
>.|TRBJ1-2|TRBV9|few
TGTGCCAGCAGCGTTGCCAGGGATAAAGGAATGGTTGGCTACACCTTC
CASSVARDKGMVGYTF
>.|TRBJ1-5|TRBV4-1|many
TGCGCCAGCAGCCAACAGACAGATAGCAATCAGCCCCAGCATTTT
CASSQQTDSNQPQHF
>TRBD2|TRBJ2-3|TRBV4-1|.
TGCGCCAGCAGCCCGGGACTAGCAGCTAGCACAGATACGCAGTATTTT
CASSPGLAASTDTQYF
>.|TRBJ1-4|TRBV20-1|.
TGCAGTGCTAGAGACCAGAACGAAAAGAAGTTGTTTTTT
CSARDQNEKKLFF
>TRBD2|TRBJ2-7|TRBV20-1|.
TGCAGCGCCGCCCCTAGCGGGGGTGAGGTCTACGAGCAGTACTTC
CSAAPSGGEVYEQYF
>.|TRBJ2-1|TRBV11-3|.
TGTGCCAGCAGCTTGAGGAGGTTCGGCGGTAACAATGAGCAGTTCTTC
CASSLRRFGGNNEQFF
>TRBD1|TRBJ1-1|TRBV6-5|many
TGTGCCAGCAGGGACAGGCACACTGAAGCTTTCTTT
CASRDRHTEAFF
>.|TRBJ1-5|TRBV27|.
TGTGCCACCGCTCGGGACCGAAATCGGCCCCAGCATTTT
CATARDRNRPQHF
>TRBD1|TRBJ1-2|TRBV6-5|many
TGTGCCAGCAGTTACTCTGTCGGGACAGTCTATGGCTACACCTTC
CASSYSVGTVYGYTF
>TRBD2|TRBJ2-1|TRBV5-1|.
TGCGCCAGCAGCTTGGGGGGACTAGCGGGATCGGTCGATGAGCAGTTCTTC
CASSLGGLAGSVDEQFF
>.|TRBJ2-3|TRBV2|many
TGTGCCAGCAGTGAGCAAGGGACAGATACGCAGTATTTT
CASSEQGTDTQYF
>.|TRBJ1-1|TRBV4-1|.
TGCGCCAGCAGCCAGTTCCAGGGGCGCGACACTGAAGCTTTCTTT
CASSQFQGRDTEAFF
>.|TRBJ1-2|TRBV11-1|few
TGTGCCAGCAGCTTAAATAGGATGAACTATGGCTACACCTTC
CASSLNRMNYGYTF
>TRBD1|TRBJ2-1|TRBV7-2|.
TGTGCCAGCACCCTTAGACAGGGGTGGGGGAATGAGCAGTTCTTC
CASTLRQGWGNEQFF
>TRBD1|TRBJ2-7|TRBV19|many
TGTGCCAGTAGAACCCGGGACAGTACCTACGAGCAGTACTTC
CASRTRDSTYEQYF
>TRBD1|TRBJ2-3|TRBV5-1|.
TGCGCCAGCAGCTTGGGACAGGGTTGGAACACAGATACGCAGTATTTT
CASSLGQGWNTDTQYF
>.|TRBJ2-1|TRBV7-8|few
TGTGCCAGCAGCTTAGAGGGGGGCGGATACAATTACAATGAGCAGTTCTTC
CASSLEGGGYNYNEQFF
>.|TRBJ2-2|TRBV12-3/TRBV12-4|.
TGTGCCAGCAGTCCCGACGTATCATGGAACACCGGGGAGCTGTTTTTT
CASSPDVSWNTGELFF
>TRBD1|TRBJ2-1|TRBV7-9|.
TGTGCTTCGCCTTTAGGGACAGGGAGCTCCTACAAGGAGCAGTTCTTC
CASPLGTGSSYKEQFF
>.|TRBJ2-2|TRBV9|.
TGTGCCAGCAGCGTCCACGGGGAGACCGGGGAGCTGTTTTTT
CASSVHGETGELFF
>.|TRBJ2-1|TRBV5-1|many
TGCGCCAGCTCGAGGGCACAAGGAGGAACGGAGCAGTTCTTC
CASSRAQGGTEQFF
>TRBD2|TRBJ2-5|TRBV7-2|few
TGTGCCAGCAGCCCCTCTAGCGGGTTGGGTGAGACCCAGTACTTC
CASSPSSGLGETQYF
>.|TRBJ1-5|TRBV4-3|once
TGCGCCAGCAGCCAAGGGTGGAAAGGGAAACAGCCCCAGCATTTT
CASSQGWKGKQPQHF
>TRBD2|TRBJ2-3|TRBV5-1|medium-sized
TGCGCCAGCGCCCTAGCGGGGGGCACAGATACGCAGTATTTT
CASALAGGTDTQYF
>.|TRBJ2-5|TRBV7-6|few
TGTGCCAGCAGCCCCCGGTGGGCGGGACGGGCCCAGTACTTC
CASSPRWAGRAQYF
>TRBD1|TRBJ1-2|TRBV4-1|.
TGCGCCAGCAGCCGGGGGGGACAGGGATATGGCTACACCTTC
CASSRGGQGYGYTF
>.|TRBJ2-2|TRBV7-7|.
TGTGCTAGCAGCTTAGCCGGGGCCACCGGGGAGCTGTTTTTT
CASSLAGATGELFF
>TRBD1|TRBJ2-3|TRBV6-1|.
TGTGCCAGCAGCAACTCCGGGACAGCCACAGATACGCAGTATTTT
CASSNSGTATDTQYF
>TRBD1|TRBJ1-5|TRBV5-5|.
TGTGCCAGCAGCTTGTACAGGGGGCGTAATCAGCCCCAGCATTTT
CASSLYRGRNQPQHF
>.|TRBJ2-5|TRBV7-8|few
TGTGCCAGCAGCTTAGGCAGGAGAAAAGAGACCCAGTACTTC
CASSLGRRKETQYF
>TRBD1|TRBJ2-7|TRBV2|few
TGTGCCAGCAAGGGTCTGGCCTCAGGGGGATACGAGCAGTACTTC
CASKGLASGGYEQYF
>.|TRBJ1-2|TRBV6-5|few
TGTGCCAGCAGTTACGAGGCAGGGGCTGTAGGTGGCTACACCTTC
CASSYEAGAVGGYTF
>.|TRBJ2-1|TRBV7-3|few
TGTGCCAGCAGCCCGACTAGGGGGGTTGGTAATGAGCAGTTCTTC
CASSPTRGVGNEQFF
>.|TRBJ2-1|TRBV7-9|.
TGTGCCAGCAGCCCCCGGGGCGGGGTGGTTGAGCAGTTCTTC
CASSPRGGVVEQFF
>.|TRBJ2-6|TRBV4-3|.
TGCGCCAGCAGCCAAGAGGGGACCCACTCTGGGGCCAACGTCCTGACTTTC
CASSQEGTHSGANVLTF
>.|TRBJ2-1|TRBV20-1|.
TGCAGTGCTAGAGATTGGCGGGACAACAATGAGCAGTTCTTC
CSARDWRDNNEQFF
>.|TRBJ1-2|TRBV28|few
TGTGCCAGCAGTTTAGCCACAGACTATGGCTACACCTTC
CASSLATDYGYTF
>TRBD2|TRBJ2-5|TRBV12-3/TRBV12-4|few
TGTGCCAGCAGGGGACTAGCGGAAAAAGAGACCCAGTACTTC
CASRGLAEKETQYF
>.|TRBJ1-1|TRBV20-1|.
TGCAGTGCTAGAGATGCCACTGAAGCTTTCTTT
CSARDATEAFF
>.|TRBJ2-3|TRBV7-3|.
TGTGCCAGCAGCTTAAGACTGGCAAGCACAGATACGCAGTATTTT
CASSLRLASTDTQYF
>TRBD2|TRBJ2-1|TRBV5-1|.
TGCGCCAGCAGCTTGGCCCCCGGGACTAGCGGGAGTGAGCAGTTCTTC
CASSLAPGTSGSEQFF
>TRBD1|TRBJ1-1|TRBV5-1|few
TGCGCCAGCAGCTTGGGAGCAGGGGGCGCCGGGACTGAAGCTTTCTTT
CASSLGAGGAGTEAFF
>.|TRBJ2-3|TRBV6-5|few
TGTGCCAGCAGTCCGGACTACCACGTGGATACGCAGTATTTT
CASSPDYHVDTQYF
>.|TRBJ2-1|TRBV27|medium-sized
TGTGCCAGCAGTTTCAGGCGTGAAACCTACAATGAGCAGTTCTTC
CASSFRRETYNEQFF